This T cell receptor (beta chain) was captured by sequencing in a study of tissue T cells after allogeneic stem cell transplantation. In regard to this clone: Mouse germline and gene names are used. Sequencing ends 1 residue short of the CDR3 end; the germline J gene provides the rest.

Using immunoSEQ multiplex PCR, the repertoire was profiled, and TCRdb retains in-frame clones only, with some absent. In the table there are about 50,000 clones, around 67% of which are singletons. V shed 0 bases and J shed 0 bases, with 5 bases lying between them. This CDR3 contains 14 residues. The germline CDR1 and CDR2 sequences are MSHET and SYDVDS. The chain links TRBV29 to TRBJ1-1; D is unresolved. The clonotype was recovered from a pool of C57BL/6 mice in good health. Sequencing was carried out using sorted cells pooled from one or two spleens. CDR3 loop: CASSLSTPNTEVFF. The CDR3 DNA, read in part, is TGTGCTAGCAGTTTATCCACACCAAACACAGAAGTCTTC.